These 20 T cell receptor beta chains came from one sample sequenced in a study of immune characterization of retroperitoneal liposarcoma. TCRdb independently ran MiXCR on the PCR reads; one entry per CDR3 protein. The data contain some 2,000 distinct CDR3 sequences, roughly 41% of them singletons. The specimen was tumor tissue. The source of these receptors is a male donor with retroperitoneal liposarcoma.

The V and J genes are TRBV6-5 and TRBJ2-3, with unresolved D. CDR1 is MNHEY, CDR2 SVGAGI, per germline. The CDR3 runs 13 residues. V gave up 6 bases and J gave up 5 bases, with 12 bases separating them. CDR3 protein: CASSPMVGDTQYF. Here the CDR3 DNA reads TGTGCCAGCAGCCCCATGGTGGGAGATACGCAGTATTTT.

This clonotype was recorded a few times. This chain joins TRBV6-1 and TRBJ2-5; 12 nucleotides align to TRBD2. The J call is uncertain, as TRBJ2-7 better fits the DNA end. CDR3 size: 16 residues. Germline V CDR1 and CDR2: MNHNS, SASEGT. The CDR3 bases are TGTGCCAGCAGTGACGGACTAGCGGGACGCTCCTACGAGCAGTACTTC. It codes for CASSDGLAGRSYEQYF.

The V gene is TRBV6-5, the J gene TRBJ2-1; 9 nucleotides align to TRBD2. CDR3 length: 15 amino acids. V trimming: 5 bases; J trimming: 4 bases; junction bases outside the gene matches: 6. Germline lookup yields CDR1 MNHEY and CDR2 SVGAGI. CDR3 residues: CASSDGAGGYNEQFF. DNA for the CDR3: TGTGCCAGCAGTGATGGAGCGGGAGGTTACAATGAGCAGTTCTTC.

This clonotype was observed a handful of times. The J gene is TRBJ2-5, the V gene TRBV6-1; perhaps TRBD2 as D (5 bases). Trimming cost V 6 bases and J 9 bases, with 23 bases left between them. This CDR3 is 15 amino acids long. Germline-derived CDR1 and CDR2 are MNHNS and SASEGT. CDR3 in amino acids: CASSDHILQSGAQYF. As DNA, the CDR3 is TGTGCCAGCAGCGACCACATACTGCAATCCGGGGCCCAGTACTTC.

The V and J genes are TRBV6-1 and TRBJ1-6; no clear D. This CDR3 spans 12 amino acids. The V gene lost 7 bases and the J gene lost 3 bases, with 4 bases spanning the gap. Germline CDR1 MNHNS, CDR2 SASEGT. The CDR3 sequence is CASNDYNSPLHF. In nucleotides, the CDR3 is TGTGCCAGCAACGACTATAATTCACCCCTCCACTTT.

The CDR3 spells CASSLQAGGSYEQYF. CDR3 in DNA: TGTGCCAGCAGTTTACAAGCGGGGGGTTCCTACGAGCAGTACTTC. The rearrangement joins TRBV27 to TRBJ2-5; 9 bases fit TRBD2. The DNA end is a closer match to TRBJ2-7, so the J assignment may be wrong. The length of the CDR3 is 15 residues. Germline V lookup: CDR1 MNHEY, CDR2 SMNVEV (reference sequence).

The chain is built from TRBV6-1 and TRBJ2-1; the D is unclear. The end of the DNA is better explained by TRBJ2-7, so the J call may be wrong. The V gene's germline CDR1 is MNHNS and CDR2 SASEGT. CDR3 length equals 11 residues. The DNA of the CDR3 is TGTGCCAGCACGCGTGACAATGAGCAGTACTTC. Translation: CASTRDNEQYF.

The chain combines TRBV11-1 with TRBJ2-4, with a tentative D call TRBD1 (5 bases). This CDR3 region has 14 residues. CDR1 SGHAT and CDR2 FQDESV come from the germline V gene (reference sequence). V was pared by 1 base and J by 9 bases, with 13 bases between. The CDR3 here is CASSLGGREGIQYF. Written as DNA, the CDR3 is TGTGCCAGCAGCTTAGGAGGCAGGGAAGGCATTCAGTACTTC.

Relative to its sample, this clonotype is large. The CDR3 loop is CASSYSVRTAHNEQFF. In DNA form, the CDR3 reads TGTGCCAGCAGTTACTCGGTCAGAACCGCCCACAATGAGCAGTTCTTC. V usage is TRBV6-5 and J usage is TRBJ2-1; D is ambiguous. The length of the CDR3 is 16 residues. V lost 0 bases and J lost 5, with 14 bases in between. Germline CDR1 MNHEY, CDR2 SVGAGI.

V is TRBV11-3 and J is TRBJ2-1; no clear D. This CDR3 spans 16 amino acids. V was trimmed by 5 bases and J by 0 bases, leaving 14 bases between them. The germline CDR1 and CDR2 sequences are SGHNT and YENEEA. CDR3 bases: TGTGCCAGCAGCCCCTTCCCACTGTGCTCCTACAATGAGCAGTTCTTC. Its translation is CASSPFPLCSYNEQFF.

This clonotype showed up just a few times. The chain carries TRBV7-8 and TRBJ2-5; D gene unclear. Germline V gives CDR1 SGHVS, CDR2 FQNEAQ. CDR3 size: 16 residues. V lost 1 base and J 5 bases, leaving 17 bases between the germline ends. This CDR3 reads CASSLEGRSPLETQYF. The CDR3 coding sequence is TGTGCCAGCAGCTTAGAGGGCCGGAGCCCGTTGGAGACCCAGTACTTC. Supplemented by reference TRBV7-8 and TRBJ2-5, the full variable domain reads GAGVSQSPRYKVAKRGQDVALRCDPISGHVSLFWYQQALGQGPEFLTYFQNEAQLDKSGLPSDRFFAERPEGSVSTLKIQRTQQEDSAVYLCASSLEGRSPLETQYFGPGTRLLVL.

This clonotype was seen only once. CDR3 DNA sequence: TGTGCCAGCAGTTACGGGACTAGCGGGGGACTCTACAATGAGCAGTTCTTC. Amino acid sequence: CASSYGTSGGLYNEQFF. The rearrangement links TRBV6-5 to TRBJ2-1, with TRBD2 matching over 14 bases. The CDR3 contains 17 residues. Germline CDR1 MNHEY, CDR2 SVGAGI. Germline trimming cut 2 bases from V and 3 bases from J; bases unmatched to any gene: 3.

The rearrangement uses TRBV6-1 and TRBJ2-1; TRBD2 matches 9 bases. The CDR3 contains 17 residues. CDR1 and CDR2 from the germline V gene are MNHNS and SASEGT. V was pared by 6 bases and J by 3 bases, with 12 bases of the junction left unmatched. CDR3 protein: CASSNRLRTSVYNEQFF. The CDR3 nucleotides read TGTGCCAGCAGCAATAGGCTTCGGACTAGCGTCTACAATGAGCAGTTCTTC.

This rearrangement joins TRBV6-5 to TRBJ2-1, with 10 nucleotides matching TRBD1. Trimming removed 5 bases from V and 10 bases from J; junction bases left unmatched: 5. This CDR3 comprises 13 residues. Germline V gene data show CDR1 as MNHEY and CDR2 as SVGAGI. CDR3 nucleotides: TGTGCCAGCAGTGAAGGGGACAGGGGCGAGCAGTTCTTC. This gives the protein CASSEGDRGEQFF.

The chain uses TRBV6-1 and TRBJ2-3, with D possibly TRBD2 on 6 matching bases. V was cut by 8 bases and J by 2 bases, with 14 bases left in between. Germline CDR1 is MNHNS and CDR2 is SASEGT. The CDR3 spans 14 residues. DNA for the CDR3: TGTGCCAGCGGGGGTCGGGGGATCACAGATACGCAGTATTTT. It translates to CASGGRGITDTQYF.

This clonotype was seen only once. This chain uses TRBV10-2 with TRBJ2-3; 7 nucleotides line up with TRBD2. CDR1 and CDR2 (germline): WSHSY, SAAADI. V shed 0 bases and J 0 bases; nucleotides not matched to a gene: 6. The CDR3 contains 17 residues. CDR3 DNA sequence: TGCGCCAGCAGTGAGTCTCTCCTAGCGGATAGCACAGATACGCAGTATTTT. It is translated as CASSESLLADSTDTQYF.

This clonotype is judged large. The V gene is TRBV6-1, the J gene TRBJ2-1, with TRBD1 as a possible D gene (6 bases). The CDR3 totals 17 residues. Trimming took 6 bases from V and 0 from J, leaving 18 bases between them. The germline CDR1 and CDR2 sequences are MNHNS and SASEGT. The CDR3 region has the DNA TGTGCCAGCAGGGGGGACATCGTGTCGAGCTCCTACAATGAGCAGTTCTTC. The encoded protein is CASRGDIVSSSYNEQFF.

The chain combines TRBV12-3 or TRBV12-4 with TRBJ2-5; 9 bases agree with TRBD2. The closer fit of TRBJ2-7 to the DNA end suggests the J call may be wrong. This CDR3 region has 14 residues. The CDR3 spells CASSSSGTSYEQYF. As DNA, the CDR3 is TGTGCCAGCAGTTCTAGCGGGACCTCCTACGAGCAGTACTTC.

This clonotype was counted a few times. V usage is TRBV6-5 and J usage is TRBJ2-1, with TRBD2 matching 8 bases. The DNA matches TRBJ2-7 better at its end, which makes the J call doubtful. The germline V gene encodes CDR1 MNHEY and CDR2 SVGAGI. The CDR3 runs 14 residues. In DNA, the CDR3 is TGTGCCAGCACTCCGACTAGCGACCCCTACGAGCAGTACTTC. Its translation is CASTPTSDPYEQYF.

The V gene is TRBV7-2, the J gene TRBJ2-2; possible D gene TRBD2, 5 bases. This CDR3 is built from 19 residues. Trimming stripped 4 bases from V and 3 bases from J, with 24 bases between. In germline, CDR1 is SGHTA, CDR2 FQGNSA. DNA of the CDR3: TGTGCCAGCAGCTCCGCTCATGGAGGTGACAAGATCGACACCGGGGAGCTGTTTTTT. Translation gives CASSSAHGGDKIDTGELFF.